This T cell receptor beta chain appears in the sequencing data of a study of OX40 agonist ivuxolimab in advanced cancers. The study, taken as a whole, reports: Researchers did not establish what antigens the expanded peripheral T cells target. At 0.1 to 3.0 mg/kg, clonal expansion of CD4+ and CD8+ blood T cells had occurred by week 6.

Sequencing used immunoSEQ multiplex PCR; TCRdb keeps in-frame clones, though not all of them. Of about 65,000 clones in the sample, roughly 87% were seen once. CDR3 length equals 18 residues. With 4 bases clipped from V and 5 bases from J, the junction kept 15 bases outside the gene matches. The germline CDR1 and CDR2 sequences are SGHNT and YYREEE (reference sequence). To note about this clone: Its antigen remains unknown.

The input for sequencing was CD4+ or CD8+ T cells sorted from blood, taken in a trial of the OX40 agonist ivuxolimab. This sequence joins TRBV5-4 and TRBJ2-5, with 12 nucleotides matching TRBD2. This clonotype was sampled from an adult with an advanced solid tumor such as melanoma, head and neck, liver or kidney cancer. CDR3 sequence: CASSRSSGGAQGLETQYF. The CDR3 bases are TGTGCCAGCAGCCGCTCTAGCGGGGGGGCCCAAGGTCTGGAGACCCAGTACTTC.